The next 12 T cell receptor beta chains were all read from a single sample in a study of T cells in Graves' hyperthyroidism and ophthalmopathy. Amplification targeted TCR beta CDR3 regions from RNA transcripts. Initially, a first-round RT-PCR of the TCR CDR3 employed the HTBI primer set. TCRdb recomputed calls from the multiplex PCR reads with MiXCR, one row per CDR3 protein. This table holds a few hundred thousand distinct CDR3 sequences, 20% to 25% found once. Material for sequencing was blood. Receptors originate from a man aged 50-59 years with Graves' hyperthyroidism.

This clonotype was found many times. The chain couples TRBV28 to TRBJ2-3; TRBD2 is a possible D gene (6 bases). Germline CDR1 and CDR2: MDHEN and SYDVKM. Trimming took 3 bases from V and 4 from J, leaving 17 bases between them. The CDR3 is 16 residues long. CDR3 amino acids: CASSFRPGVTADTQYF. The CDR3 DNA sequence: TGTGCCAGCAGTTTCCGCCCGGGAGTGACGGCAGATACGCAGTATTTT. Together with reference TRBV28 and TRBJ2-3, the CDR3 gives the full variable domain: DVKVTQSSRYLVKRTGEKVFLECVQDMDHENMFWYRQDPGLGLRLIYFSYDVKMKEKGDIPEGYSVSREKKERFSLILESASTNQTSMYLCASSFRPGVTADTQYFGPGTRLTVL.

The table lists this clonotype with a few counts. The V call is TRBV6-8, the J call TRBJ2-7; 8 nucleotides agree with TRBD2. V lost 5 bases to trimming and J lost 2 bases; unmatched junction nucleotides: 8. The CDR3 sequence is 15 residues long. Germline CDR1 reads MNHGY; CDR2 reads SAAAGT. CDR3 sequence reads: CASSRTSRYPYEQYF. The CDR3 DNA follows: TGTGCCAGCAGTCGGACTAGCCGCTACCCCTACGAGCAGTACTTC.

For the CDR3, the DNA is TGTGCCAGCAGTTTTGGGGGGCGAGGGGAAAAACTGTTTTTT. Amino acids: CASSFGGRGEKLFF. The V and J genes are TRBV28 and TRBJ1-4; D possibly corresponds to TRBD1 (6 bases). Germline assignment: CDR1 MDHEN and CDR2 SYDVKM. CDR3 length: 14 residues. V shed 3 bases and J shed 8 bases, with 13 bases lying between them.

This clonotype was detected ten times or more. V gene TRBV12-3 or TRBV12-4 combines with J gene TRBJ2-5, with TRBD2 matching over 10 bases. The CDR3 is 15 residues long. The J segment lost 4 bases and the V segment lost 4 bases, leaving 6 bases of the junction unmatched. The CDR3 loop reads CASSSWTSGSETQYF. The CDR3 DNA reads TGTGCCAGCAGTTCATGGACTAGCGGTTCAGAGACCCAGTACTTC.

Only a few counts were recorded for this clonotype. Mismatch with germline at one junction end may stem from a read error. The rearrangement links TRBV28 to TRBJ2-1; 11 nucleotides match TRBD2. CDR3 length: 20 amino acids. Germline CDR1 MDHEN, CDR2 SYDVKM. The CDR3, as DNA: TGTGCCAGTAGTTGGGACAACAGGGGGCTAGCGGGAGGTTCCTACAATGAGCAGTTCTTC. This encodes CASSWDNRGLAGGSYNEQFF.

This clonotype was seen more than once but under ten times. The chain combines TRBV7-9 with TRBJ2-7; D remains unclear. Germline V gives CDR1 SEHNR, CDR2 FQNEAQ (reference sequence). V dropped 5 bases and J dropped 2 bases, with 7 bases sitting between them. This CDR3 is 12 amino acids long. CDR3 region: CASSPDAYEQYF. CDR3 nucleotide sequence: TGTGCCAGCAGCCCGGATGCCTACGAGCAGTACTTC.

This clonotype was seen many times. This rearrangement joins TRBV30 to TRBJ2-1; 8 nucleotides line up with TRBD2. Germline V gene lookup returns CDR1 GTSNPN and CDR2 SVGIG (reference sequence). The CDR3 has 14 amino acids. V was clipped by 0 bases and J by 6 bases; unmatched bases: 4. The CDR3 sequence: CAWSVRSGSNEQFF. The CDR3 region has the DNA TGTGCCTGGAGTGTAAGGAGCGGGAGCAATGAGCAGTTCTTC.

There are many counts of this clonotype. The gene calls are TRBV28 and TRBJ2-7; 10 bases are a match to TRBD1. The J segment lost 2 bases and the V segment lost 4 bases, leaving 2 bases of the junction unmatched. Per germline, CDR1 MDHEN and CDR2 SYDVKM. This CDR3 region has 14 residues. The CDR3 DNA follows: TGTGCCAGCAGTTGGGGACAGGGGACCTACGAGCAGTACTTC. It yields the protein CASSWGQGTYEQYF.

This chain uses TRBV24-1 with TRBJ2-1, with TRBD2 matching over 7 bases. The trim removed 3 bases at V and 2 bases at J, leaving 6 bases unmatched. This CDR3 has 16 amino acids. In germline, CDR1 is KGHDR, CDR2 SFDVKD. The CDR3 DNA follows: TGTGCCACCAGTGATCAGCGGGGCTCCACCTACAATGAGCAGTTCTTC. Its protein is CATSDQRGSTYNEQFF.

This clonotype appeared a few times. This chain links TRBV14 with TRBJ1-4; a weak D match, TRBD1 (5 bases). The CDR3 contains 16 residues. Looked up from germline, CDR1 is SGHDN and CDR2 is FVKESK. V lost 0 bases, J lost 6 bases, and 14 bases lay in between. The DNA for the CDR3 is TGTGCCAGCAGCCAAGATCTAAGGGGAAGGGATGAAAAACTGTTTTTT. This sequence encodes CASSQDLRGRDEKLFF.

The DNA for the CDR3 is TGTGCCAGCAGTGTCGGGACAGAAGGCGCTTACGAGCAGTACTTC. This codes for CASSVGTEGAYEQYF. This sequence joins TRBV28 and TRBJ2-7; 7 positions agree with TRBD1. Germline assignment: CDR1 MDHEN and CDR2 SYDVKM. This CDR3 is built from 15 residues. Germline trimming cut 5 bases from V and 4 bases from J; bases unmatched to any gene: 11. Supplemented by reference TRBV28 and TRBJ2-7, the full variable domain reads DVKVTQSSRYLVKRTGEKVFLECVQDMDHENMFWYRQDPGLGLRLIYFSYDVKMKEKGDIPEGYSVSREKKERFSLILESASTNQTSMYLCASSVGTEGAYEQYFGPGTRLTVT.

The V gene is TRBV6-5, the J gene TRBJ1-2; 10 nucleotides line up with TRBD1. This CDR3 has 13 residues. V gave up 9 bases and J gave up 8 bases; unmatched junction bases: 9. Germline CDR1 and CDR2: MNHEY and SVGAGI. CDR3 sequence reads: CASQSGTGDGYTF. CDR3 in DNA: TGTGCCAGTCAATCCGGGACAGGGGACGGCTACACCTTC.